This entry lists 14 T cell receptor beta chains sequenced from one sample in a study of read filtering for tumor transcriptome and immune sequencing. The library was built from around 400 ng RNA with molecular barcoded adaptors for alpha/delta and beta/gamma chains. TCRdb recomputed calls from the reads with MiXCR, one row per CDR3 protein. The sample shows around 41,000 distinct CDR3 sequences, over 9.5% of them seen only once. Sequencing was carried out using a population of CD138-negative cells sorted from bone marrow. These receptors were collected from a donor at least 40 years old with multiple myeloma.

This clonotype has just a few counts. Possible read error: a much larger clone is one base away. The chain employs TRBV6-1 and TRBJ2-3; perhaps TRBD1 as D (5 bases). The CDR3 runs to 14 residues. CDR1 MNHNS and CDR2 SASEGT come from the germline V gene. In DNA form, the CDR3 reads TGTGTCAGCAGCCGGGCAGGGTCGACAGATACGCAGTATTTT. Translation: CVSSRAGSTDTQYF.

This clonotype was counted ten times or more. The V gene is TRBV18, the J gene TRBJ2-7; 11 bases map to TRBD2. Germline V gene lookup returns CDR1 KGHSH and CDR2 LQKENI. V trimming: 2 bases; J trimming: 0 bases; junction bases outside the gene matches: 9. CDR3 length: 18 amino acids. This CDR3 reads CASSPFLAGGSSSYEQYF. DNA of the CDR3: TGTGCCAGCTCACCATTTCTAGCGGGGGGCTCCAGCTCCTACGAGCAGTACTTC.

This clonotype was picked up many times. The gene calls are TRBV18 and TRBJ2-2; D possibly matches TRBD1 or TRBD2 (5 bases each). Trimming took 6 bases from V and 3 from J, leaving 14 bases between them. CDR1 is KGHSH, CDR2 LQKENI, per germline. The CDR3 loop spans 15 amino acids. CDR3 coding DNA: TGTGCCAGCTCGCCGGGACGGTGGGACACCGGGGAGCTGTTTTTT. Amino acid sequence: CASSPGRWDTGELFF.

This clonotype appeared many times. The rearrangement uses TRBV3-1 and TRBJ2-7; TRBD2 agrees at 14 bases. J lost 3 bases, V lost 0 bases, and 7 bases had no gene match. Germline V gene sequence: CDR1 LGHDT, CDR2 YNNKEL (reference sequence). CDR3 size: 18 residues. CDR3 amino acids: CASSQETSGGAGFYEQYF. The CDR3 bases are TGTGCCAGCAGCCAAGAGACTAGCGGGGGGGCGGGTTTCTACGAGCAGTACTTC.

A remark on this clonotype: Here the CDR3 omits its conserved ending phenylalanine or tryptophan, so a read error is the likely source. J is TRBJ2-5 and V is TRBV20-1; D gene uncertain. Germline lookup yields CDR1 DFQATT and CDR2 SNEGSKA (reference sequence). V was trimmed by 1 base and J by 2 bases, leaving 5 bases between them. This CDR3 is 12 amino acids long. The CDR3: CSARGAQETQYL. The CDR3 nucleotides read TGCAGTGCTAGAGGAGCGCAAGAGACCCAGTACCTC.

This clonotype was observed at least ten times. The chain joins TRBV7-9 to TRBJ1-5; D remains unclear. V lost 1 base to trimming and J lost 2 bases, with 3 bases between them. The CDR3 contains 13 residues. Per germline, CDR1 SEHNR and CDR2 FQNEAQ (reference sequence). CDR3 DNA: TGTGCCAGCAGCTTAGATGGCAATCAGCCCCAGCATTTT. This sequence encodes CASSLDGNQPQHF.

At least ten counts were recorded for this clonotype. V gene TRBV7-9 combines with J gene TRBJ2-3; weak D call: TRBD1 (5 bases). The V gene's germline CDR1 is SEHNR and CDR2 FQNEAQ (reference sequence). This CDR3 region has 15 residues. V dropped 2 bases and J dropped 2 bases, with 11 bases sitting between them. The CDR3 coding sequence is TGTGCCAGCAGCTTAAAGGGGCCCCACACAGATACGCAGTATTTT. It specifies CASSLKGPHTDTQYF.

In this sample, this clonotype turned up many times. V usage is TRBV7-2 and J usage is TRBJ2-2; 9 bases align to TRBD2. This CDR3 is built from 17 residues. Germline V gives CDR1 SGHTA, CDR2 FQGNSA. V lost 2 bases and J lost 0; bases outside the gene matches: 4. CDR3 sequence: CASSLPAGGANTGELFF. CDR3 nucleotide sequence: TGTGCCAGCAGCTTACCAGCGGGGGGTGCGAACACCGGGGAGCTGTTTTTT.

This clonotype was counted at least ten times. The chain has TRBV6-5 and TRBJ2-1, with 14 nucleotides matching TRBD2. The CDR3 contains 16 residues. V lost 5 bases to trimming and J lost 2 bases; unmatched junction nucleotides: 2. Per germline, CDR1 MNHEY and CDR2 SVGAGI. The CDR3 DNA sequence: TGTGCCAGCAGTCCGACTAGCGGGGGGGCCTACAATGAGCAGTTCTTC. Translation: CASSPTSGGAYNEQFF.

This clonotype came up many times. The chain uses TRBV28 and TRBJ2-6, with D perhaps TRBD1 (6 bases). Germline CDR1 and CDR2: MDHEN and SYDVKM. This CDR3 has 16 amino acids. The germline V and J ends were trimmed by 8 bases and 0 bases, with 14 bases remaining between them. The CDR3 here is CASQQWDNSGANVLTF. As DNA, the CDR3 is TGTGCCAGCCAGCAATGGGACAACTCTGGGGCCAACGTCCTGACTTTC.

This clonotype was seen a few times. This chain uses TRBV4-1 with TRBJ1-2; 7 nucleotides agree with TRBD1. The CDR3 is 15 residues long. In germline, CDR1 is MGHRA, CDR2 YSYEKL. The trim removed 4 bases at V and 4 bases at J, leaving 9 bases unmatched. The CDR3 here is CASSPQRTGSYGYTF. The CDR3 DNA reads TGCGCCAGCAGCCCCCAAAGGACAGGATCCTATGGCTACACCTTC.

This clonotype was counted ten times or more. This chain links TRBV12-3 or TRBV12-4 with TRBJ2-7; 15 bases agree with TRBD2. The V segment lost 5 bases and the J segment 5 bases; nucleotides outside the gene matches: 1. The CDR3 length is 14 residues. The CDR3, as DNA: TGTGCCAGCAGTCGGACTAGCGGGGGGGACGAGCAGTACTTC. Its translation is CASSRTSGGDEQYF.

As for this clonotype: Since a much larger clone is just one base distant, this may be a read error. The chain employs TRBV6-1 and TRBJ2-5; possible D gene TRBD2, 6 bases. The V end was cut by 3 bases, the J end by 5 bases, with 22 bases between. The CDR3 is 17 amino acids. Germline lookup yields CDR1 MNHNS and CDR2 SASEGT. CDR3 region: CASSDKRGASARETQYF. The CDR3 coding sequence is TGTGCCAGCAGTGACAAAAGAGGGGCTAGCGCTCGGGAGACCCAGTACTTC.

This clonotype was seen at least ten times. The rearrangement links TRBV20-1 to TRBJ1-1, with a tentative D call TRBD1 (6 bases). V was pared by 5 bases and J by 6 bases, with 10 bases between. This CDR3 has 11 amino acids. Germline CDR1 and CDR2: DFQATT and SNEGSKA (reference sequence). The CDR3: CSARKGAEAFF. The CDR3, as DNA: TGCAGTGCTCGCAAGGGGGCTGAAGCTTTCTTT.